Presented here are 2 T cell receptor beta chains from one specimen sequenced in a study of cytomegalovirus exposure and HLA in healthy donors. Amplification used 60 Vbeta primers and 13 Jbeta primers. The method was immunoSEQ multiplex PCR; TCRdb's version includes in-frame clones alone and lacks a portion of them. The table lists under 200,000 clones, around four fifths of them singletons, with approximately 1% in the top ten. Sequenced sample: PBMCs. The receptors derive from a girl aged 2-10 years in good health and CMV-seropositive.

V and J are TRBV2 and TRBJ2-7, with a possible D match to TRBD2 (6 bases). V dropped 5 bases and J dropped 2 bases, with 13 bases sitting between them. Per the germline V gene, CDR1 is SNHLY and CDR2 is FYNNEI. CDR3 length: 14 amino acids. This chain's CDR3 is CASSLTSRPYEQYF. DNA of the CDR3: TGTGCCAGCAGTCTTACTAGCCGACCCTACGAGCAGTACTTC.

This clone was counted a few times. The chain joins TRBV5-6 to TRBJ2-7, with 9 bases that match TRBD2. The length of the CDR3 is 14 residues. CDR1 and CDR2 from the germline V gene are SGHDT and YYEEEE. V lost 4 bases to trimming and J lost 5 bases; unmatched junction nucleotides: 7. The DNA for the CDR3 is TGTGCCAGCAGCCCGGGACTAGCATCCCACGAGCAGTACTTC. This codes for CASSPGLASHEQYF.